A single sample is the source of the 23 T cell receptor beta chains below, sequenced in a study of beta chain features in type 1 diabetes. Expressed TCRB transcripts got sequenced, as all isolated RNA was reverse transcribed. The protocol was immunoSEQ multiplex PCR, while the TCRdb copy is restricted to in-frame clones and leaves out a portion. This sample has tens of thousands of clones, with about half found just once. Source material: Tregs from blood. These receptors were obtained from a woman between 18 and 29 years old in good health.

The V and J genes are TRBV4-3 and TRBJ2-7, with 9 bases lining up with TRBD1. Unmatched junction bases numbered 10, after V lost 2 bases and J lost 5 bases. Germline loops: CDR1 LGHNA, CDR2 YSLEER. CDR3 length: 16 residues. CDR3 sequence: CASSQNTGTGRHEQYF. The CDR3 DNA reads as TGCGCCAGCAGCCAAAATACCGGGACAGGGCGTCACGAGCAGTACTTC.

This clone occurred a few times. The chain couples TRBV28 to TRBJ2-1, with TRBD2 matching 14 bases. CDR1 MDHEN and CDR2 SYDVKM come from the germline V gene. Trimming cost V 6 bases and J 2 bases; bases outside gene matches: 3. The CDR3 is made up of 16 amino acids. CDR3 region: CASSGTSGRTYNEQFF. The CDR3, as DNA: TGTGCCAGCAGCGGGACTAGCGGGAGAACCTACAATGAGCAGTTCTTC.

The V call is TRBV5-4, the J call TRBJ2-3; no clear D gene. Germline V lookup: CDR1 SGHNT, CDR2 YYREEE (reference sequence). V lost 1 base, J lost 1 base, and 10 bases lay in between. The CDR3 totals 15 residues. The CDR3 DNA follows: TGTGCCAGCAGCTTGTATAACAGCCGCACAGATACGCAGTATTTT. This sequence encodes CASSLYNSRTDTQYF. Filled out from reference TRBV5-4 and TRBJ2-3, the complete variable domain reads ETGVTQSPTHLIKTRGQQVTLRCSSQSGHNTVSWYQQALGQGPQFIFQYYREEENGRGNFPPRFSGLQFPNYSSELNVNALELDDSALYLCASSLYNSRTDTQYFGPGTRLTVL.

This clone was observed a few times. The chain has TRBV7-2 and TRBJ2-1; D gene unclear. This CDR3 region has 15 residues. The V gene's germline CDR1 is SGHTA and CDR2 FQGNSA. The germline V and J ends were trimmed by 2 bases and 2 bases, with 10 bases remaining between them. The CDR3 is CASSLNRVAYNEQFF. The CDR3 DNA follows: TGTGCCAGCAGCTTAAATCGGGTTGCCTACAATGAGCAGTTCTTC.

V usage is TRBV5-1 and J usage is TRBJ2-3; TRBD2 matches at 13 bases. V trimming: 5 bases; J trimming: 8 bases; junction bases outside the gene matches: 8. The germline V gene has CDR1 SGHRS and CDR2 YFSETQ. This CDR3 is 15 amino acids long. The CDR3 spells CASSWETSGRSTQYF. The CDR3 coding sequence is TGCGCCAGCAGTTGGGAGACTAGCGGGAGGAGTACGCAGTATTTT.

CDR3 DNA sequence: TGTGCCAGCAGCGCCCAGACTAGGAGGACAGATACGCAGTATTTT. Amino acid sequence: CASSAQTRRTDTQYF. J is TRBJ2-3 and V is TRBV7-2, with D possibly being TRBD2 (6 bases). Germline loops: CDR1 SGHTA, CDR2 FQGNSA. The CDR3 is 15 amino acids. The V gene lost 5 bases and the J gene lost 3 bases, with 15 bases spanning the gap.

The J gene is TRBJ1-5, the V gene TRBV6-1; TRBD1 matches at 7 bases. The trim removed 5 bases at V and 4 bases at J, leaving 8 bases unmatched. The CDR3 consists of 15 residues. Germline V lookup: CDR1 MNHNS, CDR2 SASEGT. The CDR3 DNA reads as TGTGCCAGCAGTCGTTTACAGGGGTGGAATCAGCCCCAGCATTTT. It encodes CASSRLQGWNQPQHF.

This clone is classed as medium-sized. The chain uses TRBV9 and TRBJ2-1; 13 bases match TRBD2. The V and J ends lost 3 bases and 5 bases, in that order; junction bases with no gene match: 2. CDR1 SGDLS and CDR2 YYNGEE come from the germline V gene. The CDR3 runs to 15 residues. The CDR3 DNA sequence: TGTGCCAGCAGCGGGGGACTAGCGGGACACAATGAGCAGTTCTTC. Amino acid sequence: CASSGGLAGHNEQFF.

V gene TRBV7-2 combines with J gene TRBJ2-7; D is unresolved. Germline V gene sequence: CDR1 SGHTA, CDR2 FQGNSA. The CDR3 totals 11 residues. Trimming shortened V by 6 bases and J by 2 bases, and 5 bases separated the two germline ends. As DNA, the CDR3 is TGTGCCAGCAGTCGCGCCTACGAGCAGTACTTC. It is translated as CASSRAYEQYF.

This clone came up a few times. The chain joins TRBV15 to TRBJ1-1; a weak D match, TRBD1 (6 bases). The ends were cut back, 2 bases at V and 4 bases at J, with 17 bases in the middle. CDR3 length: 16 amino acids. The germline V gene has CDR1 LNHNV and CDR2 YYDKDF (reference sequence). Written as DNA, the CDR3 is TGTGCCACCAGCAGACCCAGAGGGGGAGGGCTCACTGAAGCTTTCTTT. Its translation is CATSRPRGGGLTEAFF.

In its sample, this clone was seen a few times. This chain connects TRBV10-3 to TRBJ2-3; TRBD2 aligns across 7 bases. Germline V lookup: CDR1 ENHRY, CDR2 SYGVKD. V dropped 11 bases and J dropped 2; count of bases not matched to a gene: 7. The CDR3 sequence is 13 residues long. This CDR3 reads CAAGGVHTDTQYF. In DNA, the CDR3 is TGTGCCGCTGGGGGGGTGCACACAGATACGCAGTATTTT.

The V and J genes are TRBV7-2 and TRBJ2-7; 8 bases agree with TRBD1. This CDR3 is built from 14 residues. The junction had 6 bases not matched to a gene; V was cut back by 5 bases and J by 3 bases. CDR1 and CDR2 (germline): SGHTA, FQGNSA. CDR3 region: CASSTGTGYYEQYF. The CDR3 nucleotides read TGTGCCAGCAGCACCGGGACAGGTTACTACGAGCAGTACTTC.

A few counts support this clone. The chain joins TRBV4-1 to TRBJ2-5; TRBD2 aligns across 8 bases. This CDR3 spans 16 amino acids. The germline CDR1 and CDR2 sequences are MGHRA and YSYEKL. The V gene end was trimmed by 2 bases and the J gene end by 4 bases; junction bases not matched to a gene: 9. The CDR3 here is CASSQPGLGYGETQYF. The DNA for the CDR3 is TGCGCCAGCAGCCAACCGGGACTAGGGTATGGAGAGACCCAGTACTTC.

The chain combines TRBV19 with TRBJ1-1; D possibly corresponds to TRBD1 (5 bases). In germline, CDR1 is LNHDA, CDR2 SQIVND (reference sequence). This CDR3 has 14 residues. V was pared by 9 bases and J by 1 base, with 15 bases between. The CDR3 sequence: CASLTGTTNTEAFF. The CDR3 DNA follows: TGTGCCAGCCTGACCGGGACTACGAACACTGAAGCTTTCTTT.

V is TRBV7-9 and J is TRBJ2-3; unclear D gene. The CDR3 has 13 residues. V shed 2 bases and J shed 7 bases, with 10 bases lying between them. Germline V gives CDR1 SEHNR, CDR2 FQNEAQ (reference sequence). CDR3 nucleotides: TGTGCCAGCAGCTTATCTAACCGTAATACGCAGTATTTT. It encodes CASSLSNRNTQYF.

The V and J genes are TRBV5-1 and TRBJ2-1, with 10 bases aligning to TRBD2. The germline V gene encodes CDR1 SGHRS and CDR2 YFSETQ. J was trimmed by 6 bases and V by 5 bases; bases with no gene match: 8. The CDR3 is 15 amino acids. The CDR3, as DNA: TGCGCCAGCAGTGCCGGGACTAGCGTCCTCAATGAGCAGTTCTTC. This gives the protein CASSAGTSVLNEQFF.

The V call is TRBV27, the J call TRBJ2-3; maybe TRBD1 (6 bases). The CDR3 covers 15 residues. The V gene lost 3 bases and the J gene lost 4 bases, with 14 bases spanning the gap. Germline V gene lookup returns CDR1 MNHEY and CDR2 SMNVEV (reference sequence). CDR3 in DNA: TGTGCCAGCAGTTTTATAGGGACAAGATCAGATACGCAGTATTTT. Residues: CASSFIGTRSDTQYF.

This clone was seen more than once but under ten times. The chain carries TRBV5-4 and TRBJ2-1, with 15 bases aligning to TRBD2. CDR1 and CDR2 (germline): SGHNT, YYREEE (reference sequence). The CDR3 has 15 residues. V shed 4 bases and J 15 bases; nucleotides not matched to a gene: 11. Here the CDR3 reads CASSHGTSGRSGMFF. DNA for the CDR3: TGTGCCAGCAGCCACGGGACTAGCGGGAGGAGTGGTATGTTCTTC.

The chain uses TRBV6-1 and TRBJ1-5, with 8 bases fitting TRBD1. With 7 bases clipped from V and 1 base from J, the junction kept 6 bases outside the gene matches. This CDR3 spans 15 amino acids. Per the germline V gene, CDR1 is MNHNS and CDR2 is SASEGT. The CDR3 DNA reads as TGTGCCAGCACACGGACAGGGTTCAGCAATCAGCCCCAGCATTTT. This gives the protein CASTRTGFSNQPQHF.

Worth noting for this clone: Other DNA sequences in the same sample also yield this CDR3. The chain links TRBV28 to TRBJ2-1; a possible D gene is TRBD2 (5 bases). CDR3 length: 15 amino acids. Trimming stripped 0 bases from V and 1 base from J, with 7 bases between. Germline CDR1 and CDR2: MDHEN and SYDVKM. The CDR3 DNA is TGTGCCAGCAGTTTATGGCGGAGGTCCTACAATGAGCAGTTCTTC. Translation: CASSLWRRSYNEQFF. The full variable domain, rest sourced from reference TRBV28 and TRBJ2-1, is DVKVTQSSRYLVKRTGEKVFLECVQDMDHENMFWYRQDPGLGLRLIYFSYDVKMKEKGDIPEGYSVSREKKERFSLILESASTNQTSMYLCASSLWRRSYNEQFFGPGTRLTVL.

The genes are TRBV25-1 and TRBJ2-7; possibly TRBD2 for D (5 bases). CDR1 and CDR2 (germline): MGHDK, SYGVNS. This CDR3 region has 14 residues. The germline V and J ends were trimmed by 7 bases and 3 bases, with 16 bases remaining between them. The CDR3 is CASTGTGRGYEQYF. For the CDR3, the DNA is TGTGCCAGCACCGGAACTGGGAGAGGCTACGAGCAGTACTTC.

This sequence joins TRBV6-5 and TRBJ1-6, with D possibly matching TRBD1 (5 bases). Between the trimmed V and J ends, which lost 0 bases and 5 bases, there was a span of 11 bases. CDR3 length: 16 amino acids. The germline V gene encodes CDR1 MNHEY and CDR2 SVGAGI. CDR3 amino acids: CASSYSGRVHNSPLHF. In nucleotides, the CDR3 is TGTGCCAGCAGTTACTCGGGCAGGGTGCATAATTCACCCCTCCACTTT.

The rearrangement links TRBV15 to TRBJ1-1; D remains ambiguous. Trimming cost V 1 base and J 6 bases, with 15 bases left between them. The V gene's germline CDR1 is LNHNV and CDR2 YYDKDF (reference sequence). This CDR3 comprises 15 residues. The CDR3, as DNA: TGTGCCACCAGCAGAGCTCCCCCCCCGCGGGCTGAAGCTTTCTTT. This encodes CATSRAPPPRAEAFF.